The clone carrying this TCR beta chain was seen only once. The length of the CDR3 is 13 residues. Germline V gives CDR1 PRHDT, CDR2 FYEKMQ (reference sequence). V lost 2 bases, J lost 6 bases, and 10 bases lay in between. Sequencing was performed with immunoSEQ multiplex PCR; in TCRdb, only in-frame clones are kept and a portion is missing. The sample comprises 600,000 to 750,000 clones, around 72% of which are singletons, and approximately 1.8% rests with the top ten. The data originate from a study of shared clonotypes between healthy human individuals. Sequenced material: memory CD4+ T cells sorted from blood. As to subset: CD45RA-negative fraction. This clonotype was obtained from a woman between 25 and 40 years old in good health. This chain connects TRBV13 to TRBJ1-2; D possibly corresponds to TRBD1 (6 bases). DNA for the CDR3: TGTGCCAGCAGCTTAACAGGGCGTCATGGCTACACCTTC. This gives the protein CASSLTGRHGYTF.